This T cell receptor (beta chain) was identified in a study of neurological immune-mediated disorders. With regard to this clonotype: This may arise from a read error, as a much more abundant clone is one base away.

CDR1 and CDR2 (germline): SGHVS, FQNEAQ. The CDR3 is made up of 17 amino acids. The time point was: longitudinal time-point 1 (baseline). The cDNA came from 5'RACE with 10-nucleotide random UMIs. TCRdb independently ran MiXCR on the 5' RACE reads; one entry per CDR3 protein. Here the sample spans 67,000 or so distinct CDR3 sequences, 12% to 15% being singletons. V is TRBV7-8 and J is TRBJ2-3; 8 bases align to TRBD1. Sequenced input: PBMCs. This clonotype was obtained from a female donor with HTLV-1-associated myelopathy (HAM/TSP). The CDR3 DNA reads TGTGCCACCAGCTTTATGGACAGGGAAGGATACACAGATACGCAGTATTTT. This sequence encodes CATSFMDREGYTDTQYF.